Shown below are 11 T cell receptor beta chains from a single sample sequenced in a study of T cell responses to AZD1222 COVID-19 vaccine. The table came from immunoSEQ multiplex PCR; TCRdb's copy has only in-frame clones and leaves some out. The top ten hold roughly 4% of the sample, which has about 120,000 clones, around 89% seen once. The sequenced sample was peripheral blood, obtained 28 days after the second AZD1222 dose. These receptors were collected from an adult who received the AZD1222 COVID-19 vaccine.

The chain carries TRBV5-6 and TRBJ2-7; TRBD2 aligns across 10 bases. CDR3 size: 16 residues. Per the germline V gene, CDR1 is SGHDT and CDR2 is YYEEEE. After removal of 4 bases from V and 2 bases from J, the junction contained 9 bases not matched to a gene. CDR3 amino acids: CASSLPGTSVAYEQYF. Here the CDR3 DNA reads TGTGCCAGCAGCCTGCCCGGGACTAGCGTCGCCTACGAGCAGTACTTC.

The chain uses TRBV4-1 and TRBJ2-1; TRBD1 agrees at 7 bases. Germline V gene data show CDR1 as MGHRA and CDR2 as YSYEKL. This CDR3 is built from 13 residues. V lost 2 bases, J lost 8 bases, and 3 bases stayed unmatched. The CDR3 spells CASSQLGGDEQFF. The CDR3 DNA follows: TGCGCCAGCAGCCAATTAGGGGGCGATGAGCAGTTCTTC.

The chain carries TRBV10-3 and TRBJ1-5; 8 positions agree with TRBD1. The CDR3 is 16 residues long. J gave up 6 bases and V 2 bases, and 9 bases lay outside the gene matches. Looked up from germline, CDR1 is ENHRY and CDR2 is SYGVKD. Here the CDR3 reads CAISEPDRGWSQPQHF. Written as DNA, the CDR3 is TGTGCCATCAGTGAGCCTGACAGGGGTTGGAGTCAGCCCCAGCATTTT.

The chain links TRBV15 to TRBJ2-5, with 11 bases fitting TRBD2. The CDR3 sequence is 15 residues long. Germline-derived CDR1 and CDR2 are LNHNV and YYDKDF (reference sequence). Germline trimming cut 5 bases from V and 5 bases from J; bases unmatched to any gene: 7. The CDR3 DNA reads TGTGCCACCAGCGTCTCACTAGCGGGGGAGGAGACCCAGTACTTC. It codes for CATSVSLAGEETQYF.

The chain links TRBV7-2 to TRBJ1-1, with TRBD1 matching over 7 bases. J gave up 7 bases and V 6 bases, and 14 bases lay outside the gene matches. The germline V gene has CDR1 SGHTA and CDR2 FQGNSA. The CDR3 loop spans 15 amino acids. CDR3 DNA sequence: TGTGCCAGCAGACCAGCGGAGGGGGCTTTTTATGAAGCTTTCTTT. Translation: CASRPAEGAFYEAFF.

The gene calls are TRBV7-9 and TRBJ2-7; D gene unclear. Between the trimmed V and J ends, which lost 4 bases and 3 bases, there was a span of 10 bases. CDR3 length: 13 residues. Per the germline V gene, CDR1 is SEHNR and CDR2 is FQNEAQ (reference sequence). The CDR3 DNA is TGTGCCAGCAGCTCCGGACGTTTCTACGAGCAGTACTTC. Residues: CASSSGRFYEQYF.

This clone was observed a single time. The CDR3 region has the DNA TGTGCCAGCAGTGACCCCTATAGTGGAGAGAACACTGAAGCTTTCTTT. This translates into CASSDPYSGENTEAFF. The chain is built from TRBV25-1 and TRBJ1-1, with D hard to call. Germline V gene lookup returns CDR1 MGHDK and CDR2 SYGVNS. This CDR3 is 16 amino acids long. Trimming took 3 bases from V and 1 from J, leaving 15 bases between them.

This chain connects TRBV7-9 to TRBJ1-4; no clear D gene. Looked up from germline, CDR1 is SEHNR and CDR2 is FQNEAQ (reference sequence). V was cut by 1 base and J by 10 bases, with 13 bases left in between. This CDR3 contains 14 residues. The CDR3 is CASSLDPGQTKLFF. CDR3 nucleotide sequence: TGTGCCAGCAGCTTAGATCCTGGGCAGACAAAACTGTTTTTT.

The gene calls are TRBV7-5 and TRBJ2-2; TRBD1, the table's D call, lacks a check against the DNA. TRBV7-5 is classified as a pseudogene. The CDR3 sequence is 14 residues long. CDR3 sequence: CVRSCTGVTGELFF. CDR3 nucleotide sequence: TGTGTCAGAAGTTGCACAGGGGTTACCGGGGAGCTGTTTTTT.

The CDR3 region is CASSSRENSYNEQFF. The CDR3 DNA reads as TGTGCCAGCAGCTCGCGAGAAAACTCCTACAATGAGCAGTTCTTC. This chain connects TRBV7-2 to TRBJ2-1, with D hard to call. V was cut by 4 bases and J by 0 bases, with 10 bases left in between. The germline V gene encodes CDR1 SGHTA and CDR2 FQGNSA. This CDR3 contains 15 residues.

The CDR3 bases are TGTGCCAGCCTCGACAGGGGCAACTATGGCTACACCTTC. It translates to CASLDRGNYGYTF. The chain is built from TRBV28 and TRBJ1-2; TRBD1 aligns across 8 bases. Germline V gives CDR1 MDHEN, CDR2 SYDVKM. The trim removed 8 bases at V and 2 bases at J, leaving 4 bases unmatched. This CDR3 has 13 amino acids.